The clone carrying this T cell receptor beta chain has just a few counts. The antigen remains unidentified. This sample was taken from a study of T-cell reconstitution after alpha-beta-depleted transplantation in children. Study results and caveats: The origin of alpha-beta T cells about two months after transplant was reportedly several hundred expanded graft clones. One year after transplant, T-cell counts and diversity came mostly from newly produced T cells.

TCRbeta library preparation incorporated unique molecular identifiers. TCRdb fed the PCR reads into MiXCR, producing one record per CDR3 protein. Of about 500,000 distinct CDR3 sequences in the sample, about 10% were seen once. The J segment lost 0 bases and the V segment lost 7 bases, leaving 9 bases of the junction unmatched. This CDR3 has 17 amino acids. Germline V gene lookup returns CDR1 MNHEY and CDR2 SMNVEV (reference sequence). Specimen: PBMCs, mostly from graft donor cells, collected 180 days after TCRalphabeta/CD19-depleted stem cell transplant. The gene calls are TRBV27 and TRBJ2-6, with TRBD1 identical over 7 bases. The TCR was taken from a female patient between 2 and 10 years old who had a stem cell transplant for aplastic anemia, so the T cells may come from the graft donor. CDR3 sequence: CASTEEGAPSGANVLTF. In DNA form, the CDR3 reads TGTGCCAGCACCGAAGAGGGGGCTCCCTCTGGGGCCAACGTCCTGACTTTC.